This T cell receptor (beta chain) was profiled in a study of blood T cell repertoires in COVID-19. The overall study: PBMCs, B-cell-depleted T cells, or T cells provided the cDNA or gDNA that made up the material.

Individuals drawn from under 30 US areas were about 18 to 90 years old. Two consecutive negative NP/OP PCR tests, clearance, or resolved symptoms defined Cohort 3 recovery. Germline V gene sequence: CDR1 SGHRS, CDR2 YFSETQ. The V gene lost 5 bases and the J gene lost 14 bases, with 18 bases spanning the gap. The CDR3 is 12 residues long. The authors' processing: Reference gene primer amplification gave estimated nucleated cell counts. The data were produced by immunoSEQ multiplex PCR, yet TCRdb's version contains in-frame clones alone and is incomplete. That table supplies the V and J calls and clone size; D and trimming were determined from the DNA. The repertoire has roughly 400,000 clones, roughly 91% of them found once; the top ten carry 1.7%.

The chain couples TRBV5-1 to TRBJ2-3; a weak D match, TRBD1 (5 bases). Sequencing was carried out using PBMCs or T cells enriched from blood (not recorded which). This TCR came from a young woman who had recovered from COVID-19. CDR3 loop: CASRRDRDPPYF. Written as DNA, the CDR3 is TGCGCCAGCAGACGAGACAGAGATCCTCCGTATTTT.